The entry below describes one TCR beta chain. The data were obtained in a study of blood T cell repertoires in COVID-19. Study overall: Samples representing acute and convalescent COVID-19 were sourced from the United States, Italy and Spain. From T cells, B-cell-depleted T cells, or PBMCs came the material, which was cDNA or gDNA.

Authors' methods: Amplified reference gene primers provided the basis for estimating nucleated cell counts. Produced via immunoSEQ multiplex PCR; TCRdb's table is partial and in-frame only. V, J and clone size are taken as reported in that table, and D and trimming were inferred from the DNA itself. The repertoire holds 300,000 to 350,000 clones, with about nine tenths as singletons. Followed over time, Seattle patients had been enrolled while infection was active. Germline V gene data show CDR1 as SGHRS and CDR2 as YFSETQ. V lost 3 bases, J lost 4 bases, and 11 bases lay in between. CDR3 length equals 14 residues.

Sequencing was carried out using peripheral blood. The TCR originated in a woman aged 70 to 79 with COVID-19, enrolled during active disease. The genes are TRBV5-1 and TRBJ1-3; D is ambiguous. Here the CDR3 DNA reads TGCGCCAGCAGCTCGGGAACGTTCGGAAACACCATATATTTT. This translates into CASSSGTFGNTIYF.